This record covers a single T cell receptor (beta chain). Antigen unknown. This specimen belongs to a study of CD8+ T cells in alopecia areata. Study overall: The drug, oral tofacitinib, was given to treated patients at 5 to 10 mg twice daily.

It was from alopecia areata patients that lesional scalp punch biopsies and peripheral blood were collected. Germline lookup yields CDR1 SEHNR and CDR2 FQNEAQ (reference sequence). V dropped 5 bases and J dropped 7 bases, with 14 bases sitting between them. The CDR3 contains 14 residues. General study points: With patients, TCR sharing proved less clear than in mice, a difference possibly related to HLA.

cDNA prepared by RNA extraction and subsequent reverse transcription served as the template for sequencing. Some clones are missing from TCRdb's copy, which holds only in-frame ones; the method was immunoSEQ multiplex PCR. The sample holds 100,000 to 150,000 clones; roughly 61% are singletons and the top ten take roughly 4.5%. V and J are TRBV7-9 and TRBJ2-2; no reliable D call. The receptor's source is a human donor with alopecia areata. Specimen: CD4+ T cells sorted from blood, collected at week 0. CDR3: CASSALTFGGELFF. The CDR3 region has the DNA TGTGCCAGCAGCGCGTTAACTTTTGGCGGGGAGCTGTTTTTT.